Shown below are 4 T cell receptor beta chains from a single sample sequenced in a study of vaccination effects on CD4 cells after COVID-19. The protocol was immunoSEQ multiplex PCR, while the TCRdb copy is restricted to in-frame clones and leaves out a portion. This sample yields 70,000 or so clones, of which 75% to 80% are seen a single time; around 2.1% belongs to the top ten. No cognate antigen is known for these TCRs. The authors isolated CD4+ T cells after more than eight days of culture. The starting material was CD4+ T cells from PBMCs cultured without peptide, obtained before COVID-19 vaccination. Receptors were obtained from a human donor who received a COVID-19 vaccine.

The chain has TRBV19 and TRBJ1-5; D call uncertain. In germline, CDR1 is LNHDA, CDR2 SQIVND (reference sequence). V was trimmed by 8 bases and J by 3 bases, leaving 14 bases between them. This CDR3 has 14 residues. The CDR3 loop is CASGRGVYNQPQHF. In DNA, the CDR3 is TGTGCCAGTGGCCGGGGTGTTTACAATCAGCCCCAGCATTTT.

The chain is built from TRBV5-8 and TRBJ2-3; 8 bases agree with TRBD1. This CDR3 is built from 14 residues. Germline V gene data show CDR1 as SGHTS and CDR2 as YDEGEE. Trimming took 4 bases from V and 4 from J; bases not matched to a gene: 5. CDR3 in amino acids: CASSVRTGPDTQYF. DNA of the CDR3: TGTGCCAGCAGCGTTCGGACAGGGCCAGATACGCAGTATTTT.

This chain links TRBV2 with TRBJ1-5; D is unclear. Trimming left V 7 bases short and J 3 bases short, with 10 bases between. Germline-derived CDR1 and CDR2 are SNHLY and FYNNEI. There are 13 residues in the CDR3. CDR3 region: CASMRTNNQPQHF. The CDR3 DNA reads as TGTGCCAGCATGAGGACTAACAATCAGCCCCAGCATTTT.

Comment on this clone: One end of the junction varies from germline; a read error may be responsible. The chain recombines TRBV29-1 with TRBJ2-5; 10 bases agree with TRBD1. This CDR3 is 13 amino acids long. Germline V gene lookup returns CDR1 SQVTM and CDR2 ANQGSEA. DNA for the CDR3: TGCAGCGTCGAAGGACAGGGGGTAGAGACCCAGTACTTC. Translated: CSVEGQGVETQYF.